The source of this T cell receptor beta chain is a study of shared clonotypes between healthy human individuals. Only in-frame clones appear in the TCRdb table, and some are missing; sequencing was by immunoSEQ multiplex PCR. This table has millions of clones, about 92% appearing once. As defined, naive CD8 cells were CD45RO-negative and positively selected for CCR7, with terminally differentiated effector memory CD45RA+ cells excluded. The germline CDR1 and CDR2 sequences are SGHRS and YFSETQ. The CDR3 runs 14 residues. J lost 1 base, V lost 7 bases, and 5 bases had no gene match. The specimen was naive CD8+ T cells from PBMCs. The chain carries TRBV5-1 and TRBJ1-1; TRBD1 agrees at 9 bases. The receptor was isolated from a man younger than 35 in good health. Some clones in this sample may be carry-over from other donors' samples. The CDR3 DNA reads TGCGCCAGCGGAGAGGGACAGGGGAACACTGAAGCTTTCTTT. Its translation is CASGEGQGNTEAFF.